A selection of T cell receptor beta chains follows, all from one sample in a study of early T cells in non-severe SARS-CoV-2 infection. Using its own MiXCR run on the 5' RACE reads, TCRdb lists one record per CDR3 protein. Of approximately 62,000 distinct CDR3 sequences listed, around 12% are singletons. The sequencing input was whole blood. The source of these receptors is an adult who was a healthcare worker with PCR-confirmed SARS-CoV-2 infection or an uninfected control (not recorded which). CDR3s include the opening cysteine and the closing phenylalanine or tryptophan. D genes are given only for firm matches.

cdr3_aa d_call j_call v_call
CSVTWTSGSADTQYF TRBD2 TRBJ2-3 TRBV29-1
CASSFPRGELGYEQYF NA TRBJ2-7 TRBV7-9
CASSLLGTAPPDTQYF TRBD1 TRBJ2-3 TRBV7-3
CASSRGGQSTDTQYF NA TRBJ2-3 TRBV7-2
CATTGGASYEQYF NA TRBJ2-7 TRBV28
CASGLYSGMMKNIQYF NA TRBJ2-4 TRBV12-5
CASSGSYNEQFF NA TRBJ2-1 TRBV2
CASSPFTNTEAFF NA TRBJ1-1 TRBV6-6
CASSLLAGAGELFF TRBD2 TRBJ2-2 TRBV12-3/TRBV12-4
CASSSTGTSGGETQYF TRBD2 TRBJ2-5 TRBV27
CSVVSGRDEQYF TRBD2 TRBJ2-7 TRBV29-1
CASDRRGTQPQHF TRBD1 TRBJ1-5 TRBV28
CASSGYNEQFF NA TRBJ2-1 TRBV7-9
CASSQDVVKGAPGANVLTF NA TRBJ2-6 TRBV4-3
CASSLLASDTQYF NA TRBJ2-3 TRBV5-8
CATEGQGGTGELFF TRBD1 TRBJ2-2 TRBV7-2